Each of the 20 T cell receptor beta chains below was sequenced from the same sample in a study of shared clonotypes between healthy human individuals (dated by TCRdb to 2019 to 2021). The library was made by the immunoSEQ multiplex PCR assay. In TCRdb, the immuneACCESS table is reduced to in-frame sequences with V and J assigned. These tables do not hold every clone; where another copy was compared, an unresolved V gene accounts for under half, and the others remain unexplained. The sample table lists roughly 770,000 clones, around 96% of them with a count of one. The ten largest account for less than 0.25% of the sample. CD8 naive samples were CD45RO-negative cells positively selected for CCR7, giving a CD45RA+CCR7+ population that excluded TemRA cells. Specimen: naive CD8+ T cells sorted from blood. Interpreted using the paper, the cell subset or site label stands for: CD45RA+CCR7+. The receptors shown here come from a man younger than 45 in good health.

The V and J genes are TRBV9 and TRBJ1-1; the D is unclear. V shed 4 bases and J shed 3 bases, with 10 bases lying between them. Per the germline V gene, CDR1 is SGDLS and CDR2 is YYNGEE. The CDR3 is made up of 13 amino acids. In DNA, the CDR3 is TGTGCCAGCAGCACTGGACGACACACTGAAGCTTTCTTT. It encodes CASSTGRHTEAFF.

The genes are TRBV6-6 and TRBJ2-2; tentatively, D is TRBD1 or TRBD2 (5 bases each). The CDR3 totals 16 residues. V gave up 4 bases and J gave up 8 bases, with 20 bases separating them. Germline V gives CDR1 MNHNY, CDR2 SVGAGI (reference sequence). The CDR3 is CASSLGPPEVEGELFF. The CDR3 DNA is TGTGCCAGCAGTTTGGGACCCCCGGAAGTTGAGGGGGAGCTGTTTTTT.

This chain links TRBV30 with TRBJ1-2, with D unclear. This CDR3 has 11 amino acids. V gave up 2 bases and J gave up 10 bases, with 11 bases separating them. The germline V gene has CDR1 GTSNPN and CDR2 SVGIG (reference sequence). CDR3 in amino acids: CAWSRAGSYTF. CDR3 DNA: TGTGCCTGGAGTCGGGCAGGTTCCTACACCTTC.

The chain recombines TRBV7-8 with TRBJ2-7, with TRBD2 matching over 8 bases. CDR1 and CDR2 (germline): SGHVS, FQNEAQ. The CDR3 has 17 amino acids. V shed 0 bases and J 3 bases; nucleotides not matched to a gene: 10. The CDR3 bases are TGTGCCAGCAGCTTAGCTTACCTCGGGACTAGAGACTACGAGCAGTACTTC. Its protein product is CASSLAYLGTRDYEQYF.

V and J are TRBV6-6 and TRBJ2-3; 7 bases agree with TRBD2. This CDR3 comprises 11 residues. Losses at the gene ends were 6 bases for V and 6 bases for J; bases not matched to a gene: 0. CDR1 is MNHNY, CDR2 SVGAGI, per germline (reference sequence). CDR3 nucleotides: TGTGCCAGCAGGGGAGGGGATACGCAGTATTTT. Translated, it gives CASRGGDTQYF.

This clone was observed once. The chain uses TRBV15 and TRBJ1-5; 7 bases are a match to TRBD1. The CDR3 spans 17 residues. Germline values: CDR1 LNHNV, CDR2 YYDKDF (reference sequence). Trimming removed 3 bases from V and 1 base from J; junction bases left unmatched: 9. The CDR3 sequence is CATSSLPRGLSNQPQHF. The CDR3 nucleotides are TGTGCCACCAGCAGTTTACCAAGGGGGCTCAGCAATCAGCCCCAGCATTTT.

The chain links TRBV14 to TRBJ2-1; tentatively, D is TRBD1 (6 bases). CDR1 and CDR2 (germline): SGHDN, FVKESK. Trimming shortened V by 3 bases and J by 10 bases, and 19 bases separated the two germline ends. This CDR3 spans 15 amino acids. The CDR3 nucleotides read TGTGCCAGCAGCCAGCGGCCGACAGGAGGAGGCGAGCAGTTCTTC. Its translation is CASSQRPTGGGEQFF.

The V and J genes are TRBV5-6 and TRBJ1-3; D is perhaps TRBD1 (5 bases). This CDR3 spans 12 amino acids. Germline CDR1 and CDR2: SGHDT and YYEEEE. The ends were cut back, 4 bases at V and 9 bases at J, with 11 bases in the middle. The CDR3 DNA is TGTGCCAGCAGCCTGGGGGTTGCCACCATATATTTT. It is translated as CASSLGVATIYF.

The V gene is TRBV27, the J gene TRBJ2-7; a weak D match, TRBD1 (5 bases). The CDR3 covers 13 residues. Germline V lookup: CDR1 MNHEY, CDR2 SMNVEV (reference sequence). V was pared by 6 bases and J by 2 bases, with 11 bases between. CDR3 DNA: TGTGCCAGCAGGATGCAGGGTACCTACGAGCAGTACTTC. It encodes CASRMQGTYEQYF.

The chain has TRBV28 and TRBJ2-1; D uncertain. The length of the CDR3 is 11 residues. The ends were cut back, 5 bases at V and 9 bases at J, with 8 bases in the middle. Germline assignment: CDR1 MDHEN and CDR2 SYDVKM. CDR3 in amino acids: CASSPSLEQFF. CDR3 nucleotides: TGTGCCAGCAGTCCAAGTCTTGAGCAGTTCTTC. Complete variable domain (other parts from reference TRBV28 and TRBJ2-1): DVKVTQSSRYLVKRTGEKVFLECVQDMDHENMFWYRQDPGLGLRLIYFSYDVKMKEKGDIPEGYSVSREKKERFSLILESASTNQTSMYLCASSPSLEQFFGPGTRLTVL.

The V call is TRBV2, the J call TRBJ2-7; TRBD2 agrees at 10 bases. The CDR3 covers 15 residues. CDR1 SNHLY and CDR2 FYNNEI come from the germline V gene. With 2 bases clipped from V and 5 bases from J, the junction kept 6 bases outside the gene matches. In DNA, the CDR3 is TGTGCCAGCAGTGAATCTGGGACTAGCGCTGACGAGCAGTACTTC. It specifies CASSESGTSADEQYF. The full variable domain, completed using reference TRBV2 and TRBJ2-7, is EPEVTQTPSHQVTQMGQEVILRCVPISNHLYFYWYRQILGQKVEFLVSFYNNEISEKSEIFDDQFSVERPDGSNFTLKIRSTKLEDSAMYFCASSESGTSADEQYFGPGTRLTVT.

The CDR3 is CASSYSASGWINEQFF. As DNA, the CDR3 is TGTGCCAGCAGTTACTCAGCTAGCGGGTGGATCAATGAGCAGTTCTTC. The J gene is TRBJ2-1, the V gene TRBV6-5; 8 nucleotides agree with TRBD2. The V and J ends lost 0 bases and 6 bases, in that order; junction bases with no gene match: 7. The CDR3 runs to 16 residues. The germline CDR1 and CDR2 sequences are MNHEY and SVGAGI.

The V and J genes are TRBV27 and TRBJ2-2; the D is unclear. Germline loops: CDR1 MNHEY, CDR2 SMNVEV (reference sequence). The CDR3 contains 14 residues. Trimming removed 2 bases at V and 2 bases at J, with 6 bases between. CDR3 bases: TGTGCCAGCAGTTTAGAGATTAACACCGGGGAGCTGTTTTTT. It encodes CASSLEINTGELFF.

CDR3 bases: TGTGCCAGCAGCTTAGGCGGGGGGACCGACGTTTGGGGCTACACCTTC. Translated, it gives CASSLGGGTDVWGYTF. This chain uses TRBV11-2 with TRBJ1-2; perhaps TRBD1 as D (5 bases). V was trimmed by 1 base and J by 8 bases, leaving 20 bases between them. CDR1 is SGHAT, CDR2 FQNNGV, per germline. CDR3 length: 16 residues.

The V and J genes are TRBV27 and TRBJ1-1; D ambiguous. The CDR3 extends over 13 amino acids. Germline loops: CDR1 MNHEY, CDR2 SMNVEV (reference sequence). The V end was cut by 3 bases, the J end by 1 base, with 6 bases between. The CDR3 sequence is CASSFFGNTEAFF. CDR3 coding DNA: TGTGCCAGCAGTTTTTTTGGGAACACTGAAGCTTTCTTT.

CDR3 DNA: TGTGCCATCAGTCGGAACAGGGCGGGGTTGAACACTGAAGCTTTCTTT. It translates to CAISRNRAGLNTEAFF. The gene calls are TRBV10-3 and TRBJ1-1; weak D call: TRBD1 (6 bases). Trimming stripped 5 bases from V and 0 bases from J, with 16 bases between. CDR1 and CDR2 (germline): ENHRY, SYGVKD. This CDR3 region has 16 residues.

The chain uses TRBV5-4 and TRBJ2-1; 9 bases map to TRBD1. Unmatched junction bases numbered 2, after V lost 4 bases and J lost 3 bases. The CDR3 totals 14 residues. CDR1 and CDR2 (germline): SGHNT, YYREEE (reference sequence). CDR3 residues: CASSGGQGYNEQFF. CDR3 coding DNA: TGTGCCAGCAGCGGGGGACAGGGCTACAATGAGCAGTTCTTC.

This sequence joins TRBV7-9 and TRBJ2-5; D call uncertain. Germline V gene sequence: CDR1 SEHNR, CDR2 FQNEAQ (reference sequence). There are 12 residues in the CDR3. Deletions cut 7 bases from V and 1 base from J, with 7 bases between. The CDR3 DNA follows: TGTGCCAGCACGCCGGGCCAAGAGACCCAGTACTTC. This gives the protein CASTPGQETQYF.

This clone was counted a single time. The same CDR3 also results from other DNA sequences found in this sample. This chain links TRBV27 with TRBJ2-7; D call uncertain. The CDR3 covers 14 residues. Germline CDR1 MNHEY, CDR2 SMNVEV (reference sequence). Trimming took off 0 bases at V and 2 bases at J, with 8 bases between the two ends. As DNA, the CDR3 is TGTGCCAGCAGTTTATCAGGGCCAGCCTACGAGCAGTACTTC. This translates into CASSLSGPAYEQYF.

The gene calls are TRBV4-1 and TRBJ2-3; TRBD2 matches at 9 bases. V dropped 0 bases and J dropped 4; count of bases not matched to a gene: 8. This CDR3 contains 17 residues. Germline loops: CDR1 MGHRA, CDR2 YSYEKL. The CDR3 sequence is CASSQDSLGLAPDTQYF. For the CDR3, the DNA is TGCGCCAGCAGCCAAGATTCCCTAGGACTAGCGCCAGATACGCAGTATTTT.